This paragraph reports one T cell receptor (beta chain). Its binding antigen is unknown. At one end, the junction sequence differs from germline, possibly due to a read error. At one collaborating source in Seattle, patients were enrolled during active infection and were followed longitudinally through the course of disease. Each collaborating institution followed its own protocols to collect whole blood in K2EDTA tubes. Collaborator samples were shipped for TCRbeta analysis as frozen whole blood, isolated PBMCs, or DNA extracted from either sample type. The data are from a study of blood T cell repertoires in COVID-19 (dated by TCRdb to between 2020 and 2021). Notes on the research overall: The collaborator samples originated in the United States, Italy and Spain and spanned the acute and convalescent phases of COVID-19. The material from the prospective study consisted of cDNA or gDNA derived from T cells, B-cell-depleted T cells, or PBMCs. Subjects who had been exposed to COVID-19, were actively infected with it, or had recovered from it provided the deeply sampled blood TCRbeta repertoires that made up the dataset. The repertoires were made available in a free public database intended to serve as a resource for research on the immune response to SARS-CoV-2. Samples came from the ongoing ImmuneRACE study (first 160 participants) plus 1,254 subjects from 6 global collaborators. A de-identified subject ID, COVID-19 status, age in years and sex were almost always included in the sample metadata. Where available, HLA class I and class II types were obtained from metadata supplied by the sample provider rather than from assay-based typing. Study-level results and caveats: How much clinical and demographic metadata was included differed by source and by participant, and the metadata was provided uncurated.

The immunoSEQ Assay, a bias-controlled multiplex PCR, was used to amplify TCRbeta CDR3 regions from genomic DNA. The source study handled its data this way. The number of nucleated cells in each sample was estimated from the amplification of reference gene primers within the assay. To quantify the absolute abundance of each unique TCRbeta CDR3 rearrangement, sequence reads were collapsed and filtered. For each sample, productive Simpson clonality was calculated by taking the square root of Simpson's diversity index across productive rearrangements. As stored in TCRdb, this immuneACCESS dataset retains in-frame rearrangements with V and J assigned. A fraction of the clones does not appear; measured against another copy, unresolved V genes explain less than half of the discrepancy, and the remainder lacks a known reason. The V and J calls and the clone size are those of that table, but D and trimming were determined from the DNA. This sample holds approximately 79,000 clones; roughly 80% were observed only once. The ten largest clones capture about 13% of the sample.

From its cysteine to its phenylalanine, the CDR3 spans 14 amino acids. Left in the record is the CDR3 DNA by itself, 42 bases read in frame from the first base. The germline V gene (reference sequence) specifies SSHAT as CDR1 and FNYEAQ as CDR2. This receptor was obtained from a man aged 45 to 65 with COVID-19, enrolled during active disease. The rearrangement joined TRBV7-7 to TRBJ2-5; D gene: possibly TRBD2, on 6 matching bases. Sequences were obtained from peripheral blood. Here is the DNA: TGTGCTAGCAGCTCGGGACTGCCGGGGGAGACCCAGTACTTC. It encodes CASSSGLPGETQYF.